The sequence of this TCR beta chain was determined in a study of CXCR3-negative and CXCR3-positive naive CD8 T cells. The CDR3 runs to 16 residues. The germline V gene encodes CDR1 SGHAT and CDR2 FQNNGV. The method, 5' RACE with UMI labels, was used to prepare the TRB cDNA libraries. Each CDR3 protein gets one entry in TCRdb, which reprocessed the 5' RACE reads and gives no DNA. Recorded for this sample: some 150,000 distinct CDR3 sequences. The study, taken as a whole, reports: Hydrophobicity of TRB CDR3s was greater in CXCR3-positive naive cells than in CXCR3-negative naive cells.

In the case of this clonotype: What it binds is unknown.

This TCR was recovered from a human donor in good health. Some clones in this sample may be carry-over from other donors' samples. The chain combines TRBV11-2 with TRBJ2-1; TCRdb's assignment of TRBD1 cannot be checked, as there is no DNA. The sequenced material came from naive CXCR3+ CD8+ T cells from blood. Described subset: CD45RO-CCR7+CD27+CD95- naive CD8+ T cells expressing CXCR3 (TNR3+). CDR3: CASSLYGGEPNNEQFF.